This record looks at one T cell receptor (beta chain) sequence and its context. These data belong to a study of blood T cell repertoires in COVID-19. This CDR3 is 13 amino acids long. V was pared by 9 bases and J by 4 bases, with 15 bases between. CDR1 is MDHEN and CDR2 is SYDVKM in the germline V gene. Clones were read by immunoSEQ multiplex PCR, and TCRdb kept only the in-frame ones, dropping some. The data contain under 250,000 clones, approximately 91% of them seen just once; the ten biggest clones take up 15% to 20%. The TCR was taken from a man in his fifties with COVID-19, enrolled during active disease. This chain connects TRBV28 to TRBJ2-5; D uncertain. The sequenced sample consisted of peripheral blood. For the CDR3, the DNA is TGTGCCAGTCAACAAACCAATGGAGAGACCCAGTACTTC. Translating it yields CASQQTNGETQYF.